This T cell receptor beta chain originates from a study of blood T cell repertoires in COVID-19. Study at large: Donors in Cohort 3 counted as recovered after two negative PCRs, clearance, or symptom resolution. T cells, B-cell-depleted T cells, or PBMCs provided the cDNA or gDNA that served as material.

Individuals drawn from 24 US areas were roughly 18 to 100 years old. Trimming cost V 5 bases and J 4 bases; bases outside gene matches: 9. CDR3 length: 16 amino acids. The germline V gene encodes CDR1 SGDLS and CDR2 YYNGEE. Some clones are missing from TCRdb's copy, which holds only in-frame ones; the method was immunoSEQ multiplex PCR. The sample has over 150,000 clones, approximately 79% seen once. This clonotype was sampled from a woman between 65 and 79 years old in a cohort exposed to, infected with or recovered from COVID-19 (not recorded which). The source material was PBMCs or T cells enriched from blood (not recorded which). V gene TRBV9 combines with J gene TRBJ2-2; TRBD2 agrees at 9 bases. This CDR3 is CASSSGIAGATGELFF. CDR3 DNA: TGTGCCAGCAGTTCCGGGATAGCGGGAGCCACCGGGGAGCTGTTTTTT.